This is a list of T cell receptor beta chains from one sample in a study of Ad26.COV2.S vaccination and SARS-CoV-2 variants. Clones were sequenced by immunoSEQ multiplex PCR, and TCRdb holds only the in-frame ones, with some missing. The table lists some 450,000 clones, 90% of them singletons. Specimen: peripheral blood, collected in a trial of Ad26.COV2.S vaccine versus placebo. Receptors were obtained from a person aged 18-60 years who received the Ad26.COV2.S COVID-19 vaccine or a placebo. CDR3s include the opening cysteine and the closing phenylalanine or tryptophan. Fields, in order: clone size, V gene, J gene, D gene, CDR3 protein, CDR3 DNA. The D gene is left open where the match is weak. Clone sizes are given selectively: once, few, many, or a class where the clone is expanded.

-	TRBV9	TRBJ2-1	TRBD2	CASSAGGSLSYNEQFF	TGTGCCAGCAGCGCGGGCGGGAGCCTCTCCTACAATGAGCAGTTCTTC
-	TRBV7-2	TRBJ2-5	TRBD2	CASSFGTSGTSETQYF	TGTGCCAGCAGCTTCGGGACTAGCGGAACCTCAGAGACCCAGTACTTC
-	TRBV5-1	TRBJ1-2	-	CASSAGQPFDYGYTF	TGCGCCAGCAGCGCGGGACAACCCTTTGACTATGGCTACACCTTC
-	TRBV6-2/TRBV6-3	TRBJ2-4	TRBD2	CASSYGSSGWTRRLAKNIQYF	TGTGCCAGCAGTTACGGATCTAGCGGGTGGACCAGACGGCTAGCCAAAAACATTCAGTACTTC
-	TRBV7-9	TRBJ1-1	-	CASNRGLTEAFF	TGTGCCAGCAACCGGGGGCTCACTGAAGCTTTCTTT
-	TRBV5-4	TRBJ2-5	TRBD2	CASSLGTSGAGETQYF	TGTGCCAGCAGCCTCGGGACTAGCGGAGCTGGGGAGACCCAGTACTTC
-	TRBV5-6	TRBJ2-2	-	CASSLHYREGDTGELFF	TGTGCCAGCAGCTTGCACTACAGGGAGGGGGACACCGGGGAGCTGTTTTTT
-	TRBV7-2	TRBJ2-7	TRBD2	CASSPLAGDEQYF	TGTGCCAGCAGCCCTCTAGCGGGAGACGAGCAGTACTTC
-	TRBV4-3	TRBJ1-1	TRBD1	CASSQTDRGQGTEAFF	TGCGCCAGCAGCCAAACCGACAGGGGACAAGGCACTGAAGCTTTCTTT
many	TRBV7-9	TRBJ1-2	-	CASSTVGAGSGYTF	TGTGCCAGCAGCACGGTCGGGGCAGGTAGCGGCTACACCTTC
-	TRBV24-1	TRBJ2-5	-	CATSDPQGGGETQYF	TGTGCCACCAGTGATCCACAGGGAGGGGGGGAGACCCAGTACTTC
once	TRBV18	TRBJ2-1	TRBD1	CASSPRGQGAVNEQFF	TGTGCCAGCTCACCACGGGGACAGGGGGCGGTCAATGAGCAGTTCTTC
-	TRBV6-1	TRBJ1-2	-	CASSESQLPSYTF	TGTGCCAGCAGTGAGTCCCAGCTCCCAAGCTACACCTTC
-	TRBV28	TRBJ2-7	TRBD2	CASSRRTSGRSYEQYF	TGTGCCAGCAGTCGCCGAACTAGCGGGCGCTCCTACGAGCAGTACTTC
-	TRBV4-1	TRBJ1-1	-	CASTQGWNTEAFF	TGCGCCAGCACGCAGGGGTGGAACACTGAAGCTTTCTTT
-	TRBV2	TRBJ1-5	TRBD1	CASSGGGGGDSNQPQHF	TGTGCCAGCAGTGGAGGGGGCGGAGGGGATTCAAATCAGCCCCAGCATTTT
-	TRBV7-3	TRBJ2-1	TRBD2	CASSLIGGGYNEQFF	TGTGCCAGCAGCTTAATCGGCGGGGGATACAATGAGCAGTTCTTC
-	TRBV5-6	TRBJ1-2	TRBD1	CASSLGQGAFANYGYTF	TGTGCCAGCAGCTTGGGACAGGGGGCCTTCGCTAACTATGGCTACACCTTC
-	TRBV28	TRBJ2-7	-	CASSPAGTSYEQYF	TGTGCCAGCAGCCCCGCGGGGACTTCCTACGAGCAGTACTTC
-	TRBV5-1	TRBJ2-7	-	CASSPVGDLFGEQYF	TGCGCCAGCAGCCCGGTTGGAGACCTGTTTGGTGAGCAGTACTTC
-	TRBV7-9	TRBJ2-7	TRBD1	CASSLDRGRREQYF	TGTGCCAGCAGCTTGGACAGGGGGCGCCGGGAGCAGTACTTC
-	TRBV18	TRBJ2-5	TRBD2	CASSAPGGGQETQYF	TGTGCCAGCTCAGCACCGGGGGGGGGCCAAGAGACCCAGTACTTC
-	TRBV7-6	TRBJ2-3	-	CASSPQNLYTDTQYF	TGTGCCAGCAGCCCCCAGAACCTCTATACAGATACGCAGTATTTT
-	TRBV6-6	TRBJ2-7	-	CASSYAGIYEQYF	TGTGCCAGCAGTTATGCGGGGATCTACGAGCAGTACTTC
-	TRBV28	TRBJ2-1	TRBD1	CASSLSVKDRGYNEQFF	TGTGCCAGCAGTTTGAGCGTTAAGGACAGGGGGTACAATGAGCAGTTCTTC
-	TRBV7-8	TRBJ2-7	-	CASSLVVGTQYEQYF	TGTGCCAGCAGCTTAGTGGTAGGGACTCAATACGAGCAGTACTTC
-	TRBV5-8	TRBJ2-7	-	CASSIGTLYEQYF	TGTGCCAGCAGCATCGGGACGCTCTACGAGCAGTACTTC
-	TRBV19	TRBJ1-1	-	CASSIGQFNTEAFF	TGTGCCAGTAGTATAGGACAATTTAACACTGAAGCTTTCTTT
-	TRBV4-2	TRBJ2-3	-	CASSLGGDTQYF	TGTGCCAGCAGCCTTGGGGGGGATACGCAGTATTTT
once	TRBV29-1	TRBJ2-7	-	CSVGQARGYEQYF	TGCAGCGTTGGTCAAGCCAGGGGATACGAGCAGTACTTC
-	TRBV7-8	TRBJ2-5	TRBD2	CASSLVPLAAQETQYF	TGTGCCAGCAGCTTAGTCCCGCTAGCGGCACAAGAGACCCAGTACTTC
-	TRBV7-2	TRBJ1-1	-	CASTRGAMNTEAFF	TGTGCCAGCACCCGCGGGGCAATGAACACTGAAGCTTTCTTT
-	TRBV5-8	TRBJ2-5	-	CASSLTARRAQETQYF	TGTGCCAGCAGCTTGACTGCCCGAAGAGCCCAAGAGACCCAGTACTTC
-	TRBV2	TRBJ2-7	-	CASAPLISYEQYF	TGTGCCAGCGCCCCCCTTATCTCCTACGAGCAGTACTTC
-	TRBV28	TRBJ2-7	TRBD2	CASSQSAGGSYEQYF	TGTGCCAGCAGTCAAAGCGCGGGGGGCTCCTACGAGCAGTACTTC
-	TRBV5-1	TRBJ2-3	TRBD1	CASSLGLIQGAPPDTQYF	TGCGCCAGCAGCTTGGGCCTGATACAGGGGGCGCCACCAGATACGCAGTATTTT
-	TRBV5-1	TRBJ2-7	-	CASSSYGLTYEQYF	TGCGCCAGCAGCAGTTATGGCTTAACCTACGAGCAGTACTTC
once	TRBV28	TRBJ2-7	-	CASRLIGGVYEQYF	TGTGCCAGCAGATTAATTGGGGGTGTCTACGAGCAGTACTTC
-	TRBV3-1/TRBV3-2	TRBJ2-7	-	CASSQGWRDYEQYF	TGTGCCAGCAGCCAAGGGTGGCGGGACTACGAGCAGTACTTC
-	TRBV7-9	TRBJ1-5	TRBD1	CASSRGTGLSNQPQHF	TGTGCCAGCAGCCGTGGGACAGGGCTTAGCAATCAGCCCCAGCATTTT
-	TRBV5-4	TRBJ2-2	-	CASSYRVANTGELFF	TGTGCCAGCAGTTACAGGGTGGCGAACACCGGGGAGCTGTTTTTT
-	TRBV7-2	TRBJ2-3	-	CASSLGSSGPTDTQYF	TGTGCCAGCAGCTTAGGTAGTAGCGGCCCCACAGATACGCAGTATTTT
-	TRBV4-3	TRBJ1-5	-	CASSQGPLGNQPQHF	TGCGCCAGCAGCCAAGGCCCATTGGGCAATCAGCCCCAGCATTTT
-	TRBV4-3	TRBJ1-1	-	CASSQLAGGGLNTEAFF	TGCGCCAGCAGCCAACTAGCCGGCGGGGGATTGAACACTGAAGCTTTCTTT
-	TRBV29-1	TRBJ2-3	-	CSVEQGRSTDTQYF	TGCAGCGTTGAACAGGGAAGGAGCACAGATACGCAGTATTTT
-	TRBV2	TRBJ1-4	-	CASSELGGNEKLFF	TGTGCCAGCAGTGAATTGGGGGGTAATGAAAAACTGTTTTTT
-	TRBV7-8	TRBJ2-1	TRBD2	CASSLQRESSYNEQFF	TGTGCCAGCAGCTTACAGCGGGAGAGCTCCTACAATGAGCAGTTCTTC
-	TRBV28	TRBJ1-2	TRBD1	CASRTGTGLTLNYGYTF	TGTGCCAGCAGGACCGGGACAGGGCTCACCCTAAACTATGGCTACACCTTC